Presented here are 9 T cell receptor beta chains from one specimen sequenced in a study of Ad26.COV2.S vaccination and SARS-CoV-2 variants (dated by TCRdb to about 2021). Receptor libraries were prepared by the immunoSEQ multiplex PCR assay. In its TCRdb copy, this immuneACCESS table keeps in-frame sequences only and misses some clones. Where compared with another copy, unresolved V genes explain less than half of these, and the others have no known cause. The sample table holds about 400,000 clones, of which roughly 90% were seen once. The top ten hold about 1.6% of the sample. The sample's treatment or condition label, in plain terms: roughly 19 received Ad26.COV2.S at low or high dose, single or two shots; 5 received placebo; per-sample allocation not given. For vaccine and placebo recipients, repertoires were sequenced using samples collected on day 63 after the first injection. The material sequenced was peripheral blood, taken in a trial of Ad26.COV2.S vaccine versus placebo. These receptors all come from a person between 18 and 60 years old who received the Ad26.COV2.S COVID-19 vaccine or a placebo.

A remark on this clone: Other DNA sequences in this specimen translate into the identical CDR3. The rearrangement uses TRBV10-2 and TRBJ2-7; TRBD2 aligns across 9 bases. With V trimmed by 3 bases and J by 2 bases, 2 bases remained unmatched. CDR1 is WSHSY and CDR2 is SAAADI in the germline V gene. The CDR3 is 14 residues long. CDR3 protein: CASSEGGGAYEQYF. The CDR3 region has the DNA TGCGCCAGCAGTGAAGGCGGGGGGGCCTACGAGCAGTACTTC.

This chain connects TRBV6-5 to TRBJ1-2; D is uncertain. In germline, CDR1 is MNHEY, CDR2 SVGAGI. The V and J ends lost 7 bases and 4 bases respectively, with 19 bases between them. This CDR3 spans 15 amino acids. In nucleotides, the CDR3 is TGTGCCAGCATTCTCTTAGGGCCCGATGGCTATGGCTACACCTTC. It is translated as CASILLGPDGYGYTF.

The chain joins TRBV18 to TRBJ1-2; D uncertain. From germline, CDR1 is KGHSH and CDR2 LQKENI. Trimming pared 4 bases from V and 3 bases from J, leaving 18 bases between. CDR3 length equals 16 residues. The DNA of the CDR3 is TGTGCCAGCTCACAACAACTGGCAGACACCTACTATGGCTACACCTTC. It is translated as CASSQQLADTYYGYTF.

The gene calls are TRBV7-2 and TRBJ1-2; 7 nucleotides align to TRBD1. CDR1 and CDR2 (germline): SGHTA, FQGNSA. Losses at the gene ends were 4 bases for V and 7 bases for J; bases not matched to a gene: 12. The CDR3 has 15 residues. CDR3 sequence: CASSSQGGTQFGYTF. The DNA of the CDR3 is TGTGCCAGCAGCTCCCAGGGGGGGACTCAGTTTGGCTACACCTTC. The variable domain in full, with the rest retrieved from reference TRBV7-2 and TRBJ1-2, is GAGVSQSPSNKVTEKGKDVELRCDPISGHTALYWYRQSLGQGLEFLIYFQGNSAPDKSGLPSDRFSAERTGGSVSTLTIQRTQQEDSAVYLCASSSQGGTQFGYTFGSGTRLTVV.

This chain links TRBV7-8 with TRBJ2-5; 7 positions agree with TRBD1. The CDR3 sequence is 18 residues long. The trim removed 5 bases at V and 4 bases at J, leaving 19 bases unmatched. Germline assignment: CDR1 SGHVS and CDR2 FQNEAQ. The CDR3 here is CASSRGPGTANRRETQYF. The CDR3 DNA reads TGTGCCAGCAGCAGAGGCCCCGGGACAGCGAATCGTCGAGAGACCCAGTACTTC.

The J gene is TRBJ2-1, the V gene TRBV4-3, with 7 bases identical to TRBD1. The germline V gene has CDR1 LGHNA and CDR2 YSLEER. The V gene end was trimmed by 0 bases and the J gene end by 4 bases; junction bases not matched to a gene: 15. The CDR3 contains 19 residues. CDR3 sequence: CASSQEGWGTARRYNEQFF. The DNA of the CDR3 is TGCGCCAGCAGCCAAGAAGGGTGGGGGACAGCCCGACGGTACAATGAGCAGTTCTTC.

In DNA, the CDR3 is TGTGCCAGTAGTACGAGAACTAGCGTCGGTGAGCAGTTCTTC. Protein: CASSTRTSVGEQFF. This chain connects TRBV19 to TRBJ2-1; 7 bases map to TRBD2. Germline lookup yields CDR1 LNHDA and CDR2 SQIVND (reference sequence). CDR3 length: 14 amino acids. Trimming cost V 4 bases and J 9 bases; bases outside gene matches: 9.

The CDR3 region has the DNA TGTGCCATCAGTGAGGGACAGGGTATGAACACTGAAGCTTTCTTT. It yields the protein CAISEGQGMNTEAFF. This chain joins TRBV10-3 and TRBJ1-1; 8 bases agree with TRBD1. The junction had 2 bases not matched to a gene; V was cut back by 2 bases and J by 0 bases. In germline, CDR1 is ENHRY, CDR2 SYGVKD. The CDR3 is 15 amino acids.

The chain employs TRBV7-2 and TRBJ2-7; D is unclear. Per the germline V gene, CDR1 is SGHTA and CDR2 is FQGNSA. V was cut by 5 bases and J by 7 bases, with 15 bases left in between. CDR3 length: 13 residues. The CDR3 here is CASSLVGLGEQYF. Here the CDR3 DNA reads TGTGCCAGCAGCCTCGTCGGTCTGGGGGAGCAGTACTTC.